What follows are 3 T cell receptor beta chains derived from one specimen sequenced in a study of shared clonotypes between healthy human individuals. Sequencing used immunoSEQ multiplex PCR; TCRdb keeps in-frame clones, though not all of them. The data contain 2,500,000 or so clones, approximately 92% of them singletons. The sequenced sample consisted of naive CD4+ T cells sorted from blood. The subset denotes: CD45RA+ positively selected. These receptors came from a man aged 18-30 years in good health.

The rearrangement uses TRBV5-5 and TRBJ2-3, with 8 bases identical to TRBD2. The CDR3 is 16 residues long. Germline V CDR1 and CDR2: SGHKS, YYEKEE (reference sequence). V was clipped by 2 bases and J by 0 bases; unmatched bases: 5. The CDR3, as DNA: TGTGCCAGCAGCTTCGCGGGGGGTCCTAGCACAGATACGCAGTATTTT. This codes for CASSFAGGPSTDTQYF.

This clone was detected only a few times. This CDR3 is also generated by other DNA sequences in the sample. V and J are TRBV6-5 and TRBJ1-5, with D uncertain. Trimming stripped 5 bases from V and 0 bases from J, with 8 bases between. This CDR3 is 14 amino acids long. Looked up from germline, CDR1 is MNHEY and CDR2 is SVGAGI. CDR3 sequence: CASSRRDSNQPQHF. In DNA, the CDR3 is TGTGCCAGCAGTCGACGGGATAGCAATCAGCCCCAGCATTTT.

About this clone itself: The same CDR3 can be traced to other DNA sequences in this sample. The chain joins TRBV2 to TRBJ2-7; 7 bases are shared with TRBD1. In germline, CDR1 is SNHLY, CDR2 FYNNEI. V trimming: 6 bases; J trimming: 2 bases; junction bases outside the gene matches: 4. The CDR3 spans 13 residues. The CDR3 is CASSKGQPYEQYF. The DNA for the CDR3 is TGTGCCAGCAGCAAGGGACAGCCCTACGAGCAGTACTTC.